This TCR beta chain derives from a study of blood T cells in healthy people across ages. Broader study findings: TCR beta diversity was tightly associated with the proportion of naive T cells. Donors of long life had a larger count of naive CD4+ cells and greater diversity than aged donors.

The use of a sample-barcoded 5' primer and a J-beta primer mix characterized a second PCR of about 7 to 12 cycles. In TCRdb, the 5' RACE reads were re-called with MiXCR into one record per CDR3 protein. The sample lists 700,000 to 1,000,000 distinct CDR3 sequences, roughly 44% occurring once. Trimming took off 0 bases at V and 3 bases at J, with 25 bases between the two ends. The CDR3 has 20 amino acids. The germline CDR1 and CDR2 sequences are LGHNA and YSLEER. Turning to this clonotype: Its matching antigen is unknown.

V and J are TRBV4-3 and TRBJ2-3, with D possibly TRBD1 on 6 matching bases. The TCR sequence derives from a man aged 60 to 75 in good health. Source material: blood. CDR3 DNA sequence: TGCGCCAGCAGCCAAGACCCGACAGGAGGCCTCTCTCGGGGAACAGATACGCAGTATTTT. Translation: CASSQDPTGGLSRGTDTQYF.